This TCR beta chain stems from a study of blood T cell repertoires in COVID-19. This CDR3 has 12 amino acids. Germline V lookup: CDR1 MNHEY, CDR2 SVGEGT. V was pared by 3 bases and J by 3 bases, with 6 bases between. Sequencing used immunoSEQ multiplex PCR; TCRdb keeps in-frame clones, though not all of them. The repertoire includes fewer than 350,000 clones, 89% of them detected once, and 1.5% to 2% sits in the top ten. Worth noting for this clone: Other DNA variants within this sample encode the same CDR3.

The chain links TRBV6-2 or TRBV6-3 to TRBJ2-7; D not certain. Sequenced sample: PBMCs or T cells enriched from blood (not recorded which). This clonotype was obtained from a woman aged 40 to 55 who had recovered from COVID-19. The CDR3 DNA reads TGTGCCAGCAGTTATTTCGGCTACGAGCAGTACTTC. Translating gives CASSYFGYEQYF.